This T cell receptor (beta chain) is from a study of T cells in Graves' hyperthyroidism and ophthalmopathy. Fresh peripheral blood, 8 to 10 ml, was the source of the PBMCs. Amplification yielded TCR beta CDR3 regions, with RNA transcripts as the source. The HTBI set primed first-round TCR CDR3 RT-PCR. One entry per CDR3 protein results from TCRdb running MiXCR on the multiplex PCR reads. The sample lists around 490,000 distinct CDR3 sequences; about 20% were seen once. The CDR3 runs to 13 residues. CDR1 is SQVTM, CDR2 ANQGSEA, per germline. V was shortened by 3 bases and J by 6 bases, with 14 bases between the two germline ends.

Material: blood. The V and J genes are TRBV29-1 and TRBJ1-2, with no clear D. The sequence was collected from a man in his forties with Graves' ophthalmopathy. The CDR3 DNA follows: TGCAGCGTTGACGGAGGGAGGGTCCATGGCTACACCTTC. It encodes CSVDGGRVHGYTF. The full variable domain, its missing parts supplied by reference TRBV29-1 and TRBJ1-2, is SAVISQKPSRDICQRGTSLTIQCQVDSQVTMMFWYRQQPGQSLTLIATANQGSEATYESGFVIDKFPISRPNLTFSTLTVSNMSPEDSSIYLCSVDGGRVHGYTFGSGTRLTVV.